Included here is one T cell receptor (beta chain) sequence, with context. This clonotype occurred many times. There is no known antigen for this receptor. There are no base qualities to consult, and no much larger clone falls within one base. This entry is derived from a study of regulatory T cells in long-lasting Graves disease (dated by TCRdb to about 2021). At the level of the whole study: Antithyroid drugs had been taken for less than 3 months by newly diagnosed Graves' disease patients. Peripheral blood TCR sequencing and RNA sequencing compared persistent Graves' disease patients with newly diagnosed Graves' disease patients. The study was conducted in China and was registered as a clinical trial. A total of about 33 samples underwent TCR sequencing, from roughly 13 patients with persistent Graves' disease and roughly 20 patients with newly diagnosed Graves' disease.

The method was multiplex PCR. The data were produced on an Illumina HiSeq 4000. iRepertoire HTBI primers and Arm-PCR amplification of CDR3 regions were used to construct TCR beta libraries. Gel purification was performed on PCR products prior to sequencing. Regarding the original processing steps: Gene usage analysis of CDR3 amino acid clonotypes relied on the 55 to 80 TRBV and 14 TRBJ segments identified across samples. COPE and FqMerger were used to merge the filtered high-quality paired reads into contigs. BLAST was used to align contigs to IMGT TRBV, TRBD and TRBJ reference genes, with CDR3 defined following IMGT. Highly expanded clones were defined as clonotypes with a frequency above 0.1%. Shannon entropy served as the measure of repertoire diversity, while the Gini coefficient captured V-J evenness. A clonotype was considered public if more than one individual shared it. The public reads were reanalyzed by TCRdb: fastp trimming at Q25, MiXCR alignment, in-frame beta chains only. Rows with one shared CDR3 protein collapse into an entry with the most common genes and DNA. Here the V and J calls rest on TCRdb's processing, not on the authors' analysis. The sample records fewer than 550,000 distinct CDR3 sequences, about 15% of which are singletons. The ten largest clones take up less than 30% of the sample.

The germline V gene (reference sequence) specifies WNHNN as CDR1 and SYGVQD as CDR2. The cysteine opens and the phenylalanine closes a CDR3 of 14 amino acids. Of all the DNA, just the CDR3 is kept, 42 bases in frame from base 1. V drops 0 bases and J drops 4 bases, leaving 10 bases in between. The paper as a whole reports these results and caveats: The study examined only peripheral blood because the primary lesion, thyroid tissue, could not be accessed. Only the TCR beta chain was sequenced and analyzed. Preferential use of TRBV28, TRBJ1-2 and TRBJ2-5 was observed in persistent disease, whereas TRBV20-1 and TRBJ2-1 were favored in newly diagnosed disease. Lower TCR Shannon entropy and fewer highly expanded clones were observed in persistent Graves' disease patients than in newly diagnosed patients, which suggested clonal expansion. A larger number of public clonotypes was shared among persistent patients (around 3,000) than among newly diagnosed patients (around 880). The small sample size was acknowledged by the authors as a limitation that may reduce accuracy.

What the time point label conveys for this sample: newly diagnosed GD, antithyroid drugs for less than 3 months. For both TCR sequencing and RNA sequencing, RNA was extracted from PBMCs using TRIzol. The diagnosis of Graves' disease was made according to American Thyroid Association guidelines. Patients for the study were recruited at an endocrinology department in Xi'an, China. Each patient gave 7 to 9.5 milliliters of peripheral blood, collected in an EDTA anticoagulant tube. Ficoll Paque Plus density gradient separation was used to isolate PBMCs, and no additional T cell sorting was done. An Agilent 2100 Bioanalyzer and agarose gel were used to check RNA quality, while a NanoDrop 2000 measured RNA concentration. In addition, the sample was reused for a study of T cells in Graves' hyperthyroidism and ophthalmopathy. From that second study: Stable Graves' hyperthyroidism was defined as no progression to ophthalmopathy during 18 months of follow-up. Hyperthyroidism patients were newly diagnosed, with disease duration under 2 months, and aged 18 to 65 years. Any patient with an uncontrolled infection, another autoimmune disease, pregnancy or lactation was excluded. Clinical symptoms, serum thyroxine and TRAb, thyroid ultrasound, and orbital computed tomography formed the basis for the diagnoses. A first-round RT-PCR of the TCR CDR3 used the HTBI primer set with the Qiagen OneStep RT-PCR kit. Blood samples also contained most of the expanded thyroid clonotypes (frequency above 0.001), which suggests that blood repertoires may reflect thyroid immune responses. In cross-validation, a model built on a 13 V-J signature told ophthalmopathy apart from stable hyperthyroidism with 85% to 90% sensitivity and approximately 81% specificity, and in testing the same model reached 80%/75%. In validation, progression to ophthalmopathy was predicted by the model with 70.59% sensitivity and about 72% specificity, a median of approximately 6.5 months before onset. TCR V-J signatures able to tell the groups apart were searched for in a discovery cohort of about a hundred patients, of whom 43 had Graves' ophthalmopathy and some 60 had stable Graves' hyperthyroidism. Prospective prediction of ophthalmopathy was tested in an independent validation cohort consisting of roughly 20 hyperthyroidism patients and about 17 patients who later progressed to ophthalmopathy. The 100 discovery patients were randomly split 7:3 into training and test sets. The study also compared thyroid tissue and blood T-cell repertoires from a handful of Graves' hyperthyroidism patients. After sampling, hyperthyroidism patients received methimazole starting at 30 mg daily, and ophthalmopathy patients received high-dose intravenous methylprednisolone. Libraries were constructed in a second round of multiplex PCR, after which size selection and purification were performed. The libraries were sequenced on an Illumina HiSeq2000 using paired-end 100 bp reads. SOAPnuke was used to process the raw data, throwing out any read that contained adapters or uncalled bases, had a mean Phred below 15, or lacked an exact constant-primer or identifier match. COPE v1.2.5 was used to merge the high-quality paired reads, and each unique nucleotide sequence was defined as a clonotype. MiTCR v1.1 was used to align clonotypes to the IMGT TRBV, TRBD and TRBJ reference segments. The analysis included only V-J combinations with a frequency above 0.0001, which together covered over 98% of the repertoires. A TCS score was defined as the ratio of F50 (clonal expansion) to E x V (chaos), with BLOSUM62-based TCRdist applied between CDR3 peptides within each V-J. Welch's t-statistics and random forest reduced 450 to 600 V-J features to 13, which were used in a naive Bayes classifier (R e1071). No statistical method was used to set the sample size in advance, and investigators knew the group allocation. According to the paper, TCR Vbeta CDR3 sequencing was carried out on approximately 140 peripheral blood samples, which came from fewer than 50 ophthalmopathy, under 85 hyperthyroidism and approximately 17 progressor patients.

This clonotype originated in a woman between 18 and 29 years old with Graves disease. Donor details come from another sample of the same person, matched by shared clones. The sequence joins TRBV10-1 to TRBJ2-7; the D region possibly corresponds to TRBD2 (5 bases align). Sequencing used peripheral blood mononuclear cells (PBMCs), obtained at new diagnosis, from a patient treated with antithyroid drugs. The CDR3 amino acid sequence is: CASSESVGAYEQYF. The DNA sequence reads TGCGCCAGCAGTGAGTCAGTGGGAGCGTACGAGCAGTACTTC.